Listed below are T cell receptor beta chains from one sample, sequenced in a study of OX40 agonist ivuxolimab in advanced cancers. The method was immunoSEQ multiplex PCR; TCRdb's version includes in-frame clones alone and lacks a portion of them. The profile shows 65,000 to 95,000 clones, around 83% of them singletons. The source material was CD4+ or CD8+ T cells sorted from blood, sampled in a trial of the OX40 agonist ivuxolimab. All receptors derive from an adult with an advanced solid tumor such as melanoma, head and neck, liver or kidney cancer. CDR3s include the opening cysteine and the closing phenylalanine or tryptophan. The order of the fields is J gene, V gene, D gene, clone size, CDR3 length, CDR3 DNA, CDR3 protein. The D gene is left open where the match is weak. The size entry is marked missing in some rows and otherwise reads once, few, many or a size class.

J gene: TRBJ1-2
V gene: TRBV5-1
D gene: -
clone size: -
CDR3 length: 13
CDR3 DNA: TGCGCCAGCAGCTTGGCCGACTTGGTCGGCTACACCTTC
CDR3 protein: CASSLADLVGYTF

J gene: TRBJ1-1
V gene: TRBV12-5
D gene: -
clone size: -
CDR3 length: 13
CDR3 DNA: TGTGCTAGTGCCAGGACACCGAACACTGAAGCTTTCTTT
CDR3 protein: CASARTPNTEAFF

J gene: TRBJ1-2
V gene: TRBV2
D gene: -
clone size: once
CDR3 length: 15
CDR3 DNA: TGTGCCAGCAGTGAAGCTTTTAGTTCTACCTATGGCTACACCTTC
CDR3 protein: CASSEAFSSTYGYTF

J gene: TRBJ1-2
V gene: TRBV28
D gene: -
clone size: -
CDR3 length: 12
CDR3 DNA: TGTGCCAGCAGTCTATTATTAAATGGCTACACCTTC
CDR3 protein: CASSLLLNGYTF

J gene: TRBJ1-1
V gene: TRBV14
D gene: TRBD1
clone size: -
CDR3 length: 15
CDR3 DNA: TGTGCCAGCAGCGGGGACAGGGCCCAGACGACTGAAGCTTTCTTT
CDR3 protein: CASSGDRAQTTEAFF

J gene: TRBJ2-2
V gene: TRBV6-5
D gene: -
clone size: -
CDR3 length: 14
CDR3 DNA: TGTGCCAGCAGTTACAGACAATACGGCGGGGAGCTGTTTTTT
CDR3 protein: CASSYRQYGGELFF

J gene: TRBJ1-6
V gene: TRBV6-6
D gene: -
clone size: -
CDR3 length: 13
CDR3 DNA: TGTGCCAGCAGTCGATCCGGGGGTTCACCCCTCCACTTT
CDR3 protein: CASSRSGGSPLHF

J gene: TRBJ2-7
V gene: TRBV7-2
D gene: TRBD2
clone size: -
CDR3 length: 13
CDR3 DNA: TGTGCCAGCAGCTTACTAGCGGACTACGAGCAGTACTTC
CDR3 protein: CASSLLADYEQYF

J gene: TRBJ1-6
V gene: TRBV28
D gene: -
clone size: -
CDR3 length: 15
CDR3 DNA: TGTGCCAGCAGTTTATGGGGAGAGCTTAATTCACCCCTCCACTTT
CDR3 protein: CASSLWGELNSPLHF

J gene: TRBJ2-5
V gene: TRBV15
D gene: TRBD1
clone size: once
CDR3 length: 16
CDR3 DNA: TGTGCCACCAGCAGAGATCTGGACAGGGGTAGGGAGACCCAGTACTTC
CDR3 protein: CATSRDLDRGRETQYF

J gene: TRBJ2-7
V gene: TRBV28
D gene: TRBD1
clone size: few
CDR3 length: 13
CDR3 DNA: TGTGCCAGCAGGGACAGGGGCTCCTACGAGCAGTACTTC
CDR3 protein: CASRDRGSYEQYF

J gene: TRBJ1-2
V gene: TRBV7-2
D gene: -
clone size: -
CDR3 length: 13
CDR3 DNA: TGTGCCAGCAGCTTATCTAACAGGGACGGCTACACCTTC
CDR3 protein: CASSLSNRDGYTF

J gene: TRBJ1-3
V gene: TRBV4-1
D gene: -
clone size: -
CDR3 length: 15
CDR3 DNA: TGCGCCAGCAGCCAAGATCAGACCTCTGGAAACACCATATATTTT
CDR3 protein: CASSQDQTSGNTIYF

J gene: TRBJ2-2
V gene: TRBV6-1
D gene: -
clone size: -
CDR3 length: 13
CDR3 DNA: TGTGCCGGCCAAGGATTGAACACCGGGGAGCTGTTTTTT
CDR3 protein: CAGQGLNTGELFF

J gene: TRBJ2-7
V gene: TRBV20-1
D gene: -
clone size: -
CDR3 length: 10
CDR3 DNA: TGCACCCCCTCGGGGGACGAGCAGTACTTC
CDR3 protein: CTPSGDEQYF

J gene: TRBJ2-7
V gene: TRBV6-1
D gene: -
clone size: -
CDR3 length: 12
CDR3 DNA: TGTGCCAGCAGTGAAGCCGACATCAAGCAGTACTTC
CDR3 protein: CASSEADIKQYF

J gene: TRBJ2-2
V gene: TRBV5-6
D gene: -
clone size: -
CDR3 length: 14
CDR3 DNA: TGTGCCAGCAGCTTCGGACAGAACACCGGGGAGCTGTTTTTT
CDR3 protein: CASSFGQNTGELFF

J gene: TRBJ1-6
V gene: TRBV11-2
D gene: -
clone size: -
CDR3 length: 12
CDR3 DNA: TGTGCCAGCAGCTTCCCGGACAACCCCCTCCACTTT
CDR3 protein: CASSFPDNPLHF

J gene: TRBJ1-3
V gene: TRBV7-2
D gene: -
clone size: -
CDR3 length: 16
CDR3 DNA: TGTGCCAGCAGCCCCCGTTTTGGCTCCTCTGGAAACACCATATATTTT
CDR3 protein: CASSPRFGSSGNTIYF

J gene: TRBJ1-1
V gene: TRBV18
D gene: -
clone size: -
CDR3 length: 15
CDR3 DNA: TGTGCCAGCTCACCACCGTCAGGGGTGAACACTGAAGCTTTCTTT
CDR3 protein: CASSPPSGVNTEAFF

J gene: TRBJ2-3
V gene: TRBV5-1
D gene: -
clone size: -
CDR3 length: 13
CDR3 DNA: TGCGCCAGCAGCAACGGACCGGGTGATACGCAGTATTTT
CDR3 protein: CASSNGPGDTQYF

J gene: TRBJ2-5
V gene: TRBV27
D gene: -
clone size: -
CDR3 length: 13
CDR3 DNA: TGTGCCAGCAGTCCCGGGACTGGAGAGACCCAGTACTTC
CDR3 protein: CASSPGTGETQYF

J gene: TRBJ2-6
V gene: TRBV4-2
D gene: -
clone size: -
CDR3 length: 18
CDR3 DNA: TGTGCCAGCAGCGGCCCGATCAAAGGTTACAAGTCGGGCCAACGTCTGACTTTC
CDR3 protein: CASSGPIKGYKSGQRLTF

J gene: TRBJ1-5
V gene: TRBV6-6
D gene: TRBD1
clone size: -
CDR3 length: 15
CDR3 DNA: TGTGCCAGCAGTTCCCCGGGACAGGGAAATCAGCCCCAGCATTTT
CDR3 protein: CASSSPGQGNQPQHF

J gene: TRBJ2-3
V gene: TRBV5-4
D gene: -
clone size: -
CDR3 length: 16
CDR3 DNA: TGTGCCAGCAGCTTGGGCTCTGGCGGCCTCACAGATACGCAGTATTTT
CDR3 protein: CASSLGSGGLTDTQYF

J gene: TRBJ2-2
V gene: TRBV7-2
D gene: TRBD2
clone size: -
CDR3 length: 18
CDR3 DNA: TGTGCCAGCAGCCCGGGACTAGCGGGGGGGCAGCGCACCGGGGAGCTGTTTTTT
CDR3 protein: CASSPGLAGGQRTGELFF

J gene: TRBJ1-2
V gene: TRBV19
D gene: -
clone size: -
CDR3 length: 13
CDR3 DNA: TGTGCCAGTAGTCCCACAGGCGCCTATGGCTACACCTTC
CDR3 protein: CASSPTGAYGYTF

J gene: TRBJ1-1
V gene: TRBV27
D gene: -
clone size: -
CDR3 length: 14
CDR3 DNA: TGTGCCAGCACCACGACGCGATTCGACACTGAAGCTTTCTTT
CDR3 protein: CASTTTRFDTEAFF

J gene: TRBJ2-5
V gene: TRBV11-2
D gene: TRBD2
clone size: -
CDR3 length: 13
CDR3 DNA: TGTGCCAGCAGCCCGGGGGGGGGAGAGACCCAGTACTTC
CDR3 protein: CASSPGGGETQYF

J gene: TRBJ2-7
V gene: TRBV4-1
D gene: TRBD1
clone size: once
CDR3 length: 14
CDR3 DNA: TGCGCCAGCAGTCGGACAGGGGGCATATACGAGCAGTACTTC
CDR3 protein: CASSRTGGIYEQYF

J gene: TRBJ1-1
V gene: TRBV19
D gene: -
clone size: -
CDR3 length: 15
CDR3 DNA: TGTGCCAGTAGTTCCCTCAGGGGATCTTACACTGAAGCTTTCTTT
CDR3 protein: CASSSLRGSYTEAFF

J gene: TRBJ1-1
V gene: TRBV6-1
D gene: -
clone size: -
CDR3 length: 13
CDR3 DNA: TGTGCCAGCAGTTCGACAGGTTCCACTGAAGCTTTCTTT
CDR3 protein: CASSSTGSTEAFF

J gene: TRBJ1-1
V gene: TRBV7-7
D gene: -
clone size: -
CDR3 length: 15
CDR3 DNA: TGTGCTAGCAGCCCAAGCGTTCAGGGGTACACTGAAGCTTTCTTT
CDR3 protein: CASSPSVQGYTEAFF

J gene: TRBJ2-3
V gene: TRBV11-2
D gene: -
clone size: -
CDR3 length: 16
CDR3 DNA: TGTGCCAGCAGTCCCTCCGTGGAACCCCCTAAGGATACGCAGTATTTT
CDR3 protein: CASSPSVEPPKDTQYF

J gene: TRBJ2-3
V gene: TRBV10-3
D gene: -
clone size: once
CDR3 length: 12
CDR3 DNA: TGTGCCATCAGCGACGCTACAGATACGCAGTATTTT
CDR3 protein: CAISDATDTQYF

J gene: TRBJ1-2
V gene: TRBV6-1
D gene: -
clone size: -
CDR3 length: 11
CDR3 DNA: TGTGCCAGCGCGGCGGGGTATGGCTACACCTTC
CDR3 protein: CASAAGYGYTF

J gene: TRBJ1-2
V gene: TRBV6-6
D gene: TRBD1
clone size: -
CDR3 length: 14
CDR3 DNA: TGTGCCAGCAGCCGACTTCAAACAGGGGACGGCTACACCTTC
CDR3 protein: CASSRLQTGDGYTF

J gene: TRBJ2-1
V gene: TRBV27
D gene: TRBD1
clone size: -
CDR3 length: 13
CDR3 DNA: TGTGCCAGCAGTTTGGACAGGGGAGAAGAGCAGTTCTTC
CDR3 protein: CASSLDRGEEQFF

J gene: TRBJ2-1
V gene: TRBV5-1
D gene: -
clone size: -
CDR3 length: 14
CDR3 DNA: TGCGCCAGCAGCTTGGGGACGCGGGACAATGAGCAGTTCTTC
CDR3 protein: CASSLGTRDNEQFF

J gene: TRBJ2-5
V gene: TRBV18
D gene: -
clone size: -
CDR3 length: 14
CDR3 DNA: TGTGCCAGCTCACCCTGGGGGTCTCAAGAGACCCAGTACTTC
CDR3 protein: CASSPWGSQETQYF

J gene: TRBJ1-2
V gene: TRBV19
D gene: TRBD1
clone size: once
CDR3 length: 14
CDR3 DNA: TGTGCCAGTAAGCCCCTTACGACAGGGTATGGCTACACCTTC
CDR3 protein: CASKPLTTGYGYTF